The rows below give T cell receptor beta chains drawn from one sample of a study of T cells in Graves' hyperthyroidism and ophthalmopathy. TCRdb redid the calling of the multiplex PCR reads with MiXCR, one entry per CDR3 protein. This table has under 700,000 distinct CDR3 sequences, roughly 17% appearing once. Sequencing input: blood. The receptors originated from a woman between 18 and 30 years old with Graves' hyperthyroidism. The CDR3 runs from the conserved cysteine through the conserved F or W. Fields, in order: V gene, CDR3 length, J gene, clone size, D gene, CDR3 DNA, CDR3 protein. A D gene is named only where the DNA matches it firmly. Rows may omit the clone size; those that give it use once, few, many or a size class.

>TRBV5-1|15|TRBJ2-1|NA|TRBD1
TGCGCCAGCAGCTTGGAGGGACAGGGGGCAAATGAGCACTTCTTC
CASSLEGQGANEHFF
>TRBV6-1|11|TRBJ2-7|many|NA
TGTGCCAGCAGTGAAGGTCAGCGGCAGTACTTC
CASSEGQRQYF
>TRBV28|14|TRBJ2-1|many|NA
TGTGCCAGCAGTACAACAGGGTTCTACAATGAGCAGTTCTTC
CASSTTGFYNEQFF
>TRBV13|17|TRBJ2-3|NA|TRBD2
TGTGCCAGCAGCTCGAATGACGGACTAGCGGGAGCAGATACGCAGTATTTT
CASSSNDGLAGADTQYF
>TRBV6-6|16|TRBJ2-7|NA|TRBD1
TGTGCCAGCAGTTACTCCCAGAGGGGACAGTTCTACGAGCAGTACTTC
CASSYSQRGQFYEQYF
>TRBV10-3|17|TRBJ2-5|many|TRBD2
TGTGCCATCAGTCCGGGACTAGCGGGAGGGCCTAGAGGGACCCAGTACTTC
CAISPGLAGGPRGTQYF
>TRBV7-8|16|TRBJ1-6|many|TRBD1
TGTGCCAGCAGCCCCGGACAGGGGGCGCGTAATTCACCCCTCCACTTT
CASSPGQGARNSPLHF
>TRBV5-1|16|TRBJ1-2|NA|NA
TGCGCCAGCAGCTTCCTAGTAAATACAGGGACCTATGGCTACACCTTC
CASSFLVNTGTYGYTF
>TRBV2|13|TRBJ2-7|many|NA
TGTGCCAGCAGTGAAACCCGAAACTACGAGCAGTACTTC
CASSETRNYEQYF
>TRBV2|14|TRBJ1-4|many|NA
TGTGCCAGCAGTGATGATGCCGTGGGTGAAAAACTGTTTTTT
CASSDDAVGEKLFF
>TRBV4-3|15|TRBJ1-1|NA|TRBD1
TGCGCCAGCAGCCAAGAAGGGACAGTAAACACTGAAGCTTTCTTT
CASSQEGTVNTEAFF
>TRBV20-1|18|TRBJ2-7|many|NA
TGCAGTGCTAGAGAGTTGGGCCAGGTGGGACTGAAAACCTACGAGCAGTACTTC
CSARELGQVGLKTYEQYF
>TRBV20-1|14|TRBJ2-5|NA|TRBD1
TGCAGTGCCAATATAGGGGGCGGAAGGGAGACCCAGTACTTC
CSANIGGGRETQYF
>TRBV4-1|12|TRBJ1-2|NA|NA
TGCGCCAGCAGCCAAGTGTCCGGGGGCTACACCTTC
CASSQVSGGYTF
>TRBV6-1|12|TRBJ1-2|NA|NA
TGTGCCAGCAGTACGACCGCGGCCGGCTACACCTTC
CASSTTAAGYTF
>TRBV6-1|12|TRBJ2-7|few|NA
TGTGCCAGCAGTGCCGACTACTACGAGCAGTACTTC
CASSADYYEQYF
>TRBV20-1|16|TRBJ2-2|few|NA
TGCAGTGCTAGAGATTGGGCCGGAGCCAACACCGGGGAGCTGTTTTTT
CSARDWAGANTGELFF
>TRBV11-1|15|TRBJ2-7|many|TRBD1
TGTGCCAGCAGTCCCCGGGACAGGGGAATGAACGAGCAGTACTTC
CASSPRDRGMNEQYF
>TRBV28|15|TRBJ2-7|many|TRBD1
TGTGCCAGCAGTCCAGCCGACAGGGTCGGGAACGAGCAGTACTTC
CASSPADRVGNEQYF
>TRBV5-6|18|TRBJ1-1|NA|TRBD1
TGTGCCAGCAGCTACTCTCGATGGACAGGGGGCGCGGACACTGAAGCTTTCTTT
CASSYSRWTGGADTEAFF
>TRBV6-1|13|TRBJ1-5|NA|NA
TGTGCCAGCGGGTCCTATAGCAATCAGCCCCAGCATTTT
CASGSYSNQPQHF
>TRBV5-1|14|TRBJ2-1|many|TRBD2
TGCGCCAGCAGCTTTCGCGGACTAGAGGATGAGCAGTTCTTC
CASSFRGLEDEQFF
>TRBV24-1|13|TRBJ2-3|NA|NA
TGTGCCACCAGCGGGAAGGTTACAGATACGCAGTATTTT
CATSGKVTDTQYF
>TRBV20-1|13|TRBJ2-5|many|TRBD2
TGCAGTGCTAGAGAGGAGGCGGGAGCGGCCCAGTACTTC
CSAREEAGAAQYF
>TRBV3-1|15|TRBJ2-7|NA|NA
TGTGCCAGCAGCCAAGTGGGCGGGGTCTCCTACGAGCAGTACTTC
CASSQVGGVSYEQYF
>TRBV10-1|14|TRBJ2-2|NA|NA
TGCGCCAGCACGGACTTCCCGAACACCGGGGAGCTGTTTTTT
CASTDFPNTGELFF
>TRBV5-1|15|TRBJ2-7|NA|TRBD1
TGCGCCAGCACCCCCCGGACAGGGGGGTCCTACGAGCAGTACTTC
CASTPRTGGSYEQYF
>TRBV6-1|13|TRBJ2-7|many|NA
TGTGCCAGCAGTTCGGGCCGTACCTACGAGCAGTACTTC
CASSSGRTYEQYF
>TRBV20-1|12|TRBJ1-1|NA|NA
TGCAGTGCGGGGAAAGTGGGCACTGAAGCTTTCTTT
CSAGKVGTEAFF
>TRBV20-1|12|TRBJ2-5|many|TRBD1
TGCAGTGCTACAGGGGGCGCGGGGACCCAGTACTTC
CSATGGAGTQYF
>TRBV7-2|16|TRBJ1-3|NA|NA
TGTGCCAGCAGCTTAGCGTCGGTCAGGTCAGGAAACACCATATATTTT
CASSLASVRSGNTIYF
>TRBV5-4|16|TRBJ2-1|NA|NA
TGTGCCAGCAGCTTGGGGGGGACGTCGGTATGGAATGAGCAGTTCTTC
CASSLGGTSVWNEQFF
>TRBV20-1|15|TRBJ2-3|many|NA
TGCAGTGCTAGCCCAGGGTCGAGGGCCACAGATACGCAGTATTTT
CSASPGSRATDTQYF
>TRBV7-9|15|TRBJ2-7|few|TRBD1
TGTGCCAGCAGCTTCCGGGACAGTAGCATCGGCGAGCAGTACTTC
CASSFRDSSIGEQYF
>TRBV2|13|TRBJ1-1|NA|NA
TGTGCCAGCAGTGAATACAAGAACACTGAAGCTTTCTTT
CASSEYKNTEAFF
>TRBV19|15|TRBJ2-7|NA|NA
TGTGCCAGTAGTATAGATCGGGGGGACAGACACGAGCAGTACTTC
CASSIDRGDRHEQYF
>TRBV27|12|TRBJ2-1|few|NA
TGTGCCAGCAGGGACTTGTACAATGAGCAGTTCTTC
CASRDLYNEQFF
>TRBV7-2|14|TRBJ1-2|NA|NA
TGTGCCAGCAGCTTAGAGGGGGTAGTAGGCGGCTACACCTTC
CASSLEGVVGGYTF
>TRBV20-1|14|TRBJ2-7|few|TRBD1
TGCAGTGCTCGTTCCAGGGACAGCTCCTACGAGCAGTACTTC
CSARSRDSSYEQYF
>TRBV12-3/TRBV12-4|15|TRBJ2-7|NA|NA
TGTGCCAGCAGGATAATACAGGGTCGGTCCTACGAGCGGTACTTC
CASRIIQGRSYERYF
>TRBV20-1|15|TRBJ2-3|many|NA
TGCAGTGCTGGGGGGACGGCAGATTACACAGATACGCAGTATTTT
CSAGGTADYTDTQYF